The sequence of this T cell receptor (beta chain) was determined in a study of cytomegalovirus exposure and HLA in healthy donors. Across the whole study: Early release data held tens of millions of unique TCRs from HLA-typed donors. Findings and limits, study-wide: The study flagged some 170 TCR beta chains as cytomegalovirus-associated. When a later analysis compared HLA-associated TCR beta chains with equally common others, the HLA-associated chains turned out to be more clonally expanded and to have lower generation probabilities.

CDR1 is MNHEY, CDR2 SVGAGI, per germline. The CDR3 length is 15 residues. V gave up 5 bases and J gave up 1 base, with 14 bases separating them. It was with 60 Vbeta and 13 Jbeta primers that the PCR ran. Profiling relied on immunoSEQ multiplex PCR, and the TCRdb table lists in-frame clones only, not all of them. Counted here are about 150,000 clones, about 68% occurring once; the ten biggest clones make up roughly 2%. As concerns this clone: Antigen unknown.

This chain joins TRBV6-5 and TRBJ1-1; TRBD1 is a possible D gene (6 bases). The material sequenced was PBMCs. This clonotype was obtained from a man between 25 and 39 years old in good health and CMV-seronegative. The CDR3 is CASSTPGGGNTEAFF. Written as DNA, the CDR3 is TGTGCCAGCAGTACGCCGGGAGGGGGGAACACTGAAGCTTTCTTT.